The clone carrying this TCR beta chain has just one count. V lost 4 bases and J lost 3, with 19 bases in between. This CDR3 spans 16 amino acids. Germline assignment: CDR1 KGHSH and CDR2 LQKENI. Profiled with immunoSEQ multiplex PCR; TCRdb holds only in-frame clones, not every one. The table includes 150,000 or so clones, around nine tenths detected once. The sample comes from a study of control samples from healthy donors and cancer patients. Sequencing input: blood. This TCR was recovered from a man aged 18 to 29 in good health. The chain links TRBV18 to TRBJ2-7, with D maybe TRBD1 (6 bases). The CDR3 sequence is CASSQLTGTAGYEQYF. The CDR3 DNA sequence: TGTGCCAGCTCACAATTGACAGGAACCGCCGGCTACGAGCAGTACTTC.